Listed below are T cell receptor beta chains from one sample, sequenced in a study of shared clonotypes between healthy human individuals. Sequenced by immunoSEQ multiplex PCR; TCRdb stores in-frame clones only, minus some. The repertoire has roughly 1,100,000 clones, around 74% of them found once; the top ten carry 1.4% to 1.5%. Source material: memory CD4+ T cells sorted from blood. The receptors originated from a man aged 18 to 29 in good health. CDR3s include the opening cysteine and the closing phenylalanine or tryptophan. The D gene is left open where the match is weak. Clone size is stated in some rows and not others, as once, few, many or a class when expanded.

>TRBV14|NA|NA|TRBJ2-5
TGTGCCAGCAGCCAGTGGGGAGGGGGAGAGACCCAGTACTTC
CASSQWGGGETQYF
>TRBV19|NA|NA|TRBJ1-1
TGTGCCAGTACCATAACAGGGTTAACTGAAGCTTTCTTT
CASTITGLTEAFF
>TRBV4-1|NA|TRBD1|TRBJ2-7
TGCGCCAGCAGCCAAGGGTACGGGACAGGGAGCTCCTACGAGCAGTACTTC
CASSQGYGTGSSYEQYF
>TRBV11-2|NA|NA|TRBJ2-3
TGTGCCAGCAGCTTAGTCGCCAGGAGGGACACAGATACGCAGTATTTT
CASSLVARRDTDTQYF
>TRBV5-1|many|NA|TRBJ1-6
TGCGCCAGCAGCTTCGGGGCAGCAGATAATTCACCCCTCCACTTT
CASSFGAADNSPLHF
>TRBV28|NA|NA|TRBJ1-1
TGTGCCAGCAGTTTACCGAGGATGACGAACACTGAAGCTTTCTTT
CASSLPRMTNTEAFF
>TRBV5-4|NA|TRBD2|TRBJ2-7
TGTGCCAGCAGCCGGGGACTAGCGGACCTCTCCTACGAGCAGTACTTC
CASSRGLADLSYEQYF
>TRBV12-5|NA|NA|TRBJ1-2
TGTGCTAGTGGTCTTGGATTAGGCTATGGCTACACCTTC
CASGLGLGYGYTF
>TRBV5-4|NA|TRBD1|TRBJ2-7
TGTGCCAGCAGCTTAGGGGGACAGAGCTCCTACGAGCAGTACTTC
CASSLGGQSSYEQYF
>TRBV11-2|NA|TRBD2|TRBJ2-7
TGTGCCAGCAGCAGCGGACTAGCGGGAAACGAGCAGTACTTC
CASSSGLAGNEQYF
>TRBV28|few|TRBD1|TRBJ1-3
TGTGCCAGTGACAGGGGGCGAAACACCATATATTTT
CASDRGRNTIYF
>TRBV5-8|NA|TRBD1|TRBJ1-6
TGTGCCAGCAGCGCCTTAGGGGGCGATGCTTCACCCCTCCACTTT
CASSALGGDASPLHF
>TRBV18|NA|NA|TRBJ1-5
TGTGCCAGCTCAGGGCAGGGTGGCAATCAGCCCCAGCATTTT
CASSGQGGNQPQHF
>TRBV7-2|NA|TRBD2|TRBJ2-7
TGTGCCAGCAGCAGCCGGAGGAGCGGGGCCTACGAGCAGTACTTC
CASSSRRSGAYEQYF
>TRBV6-5|once|TRBD2|TRBJ2-7
TGTGCCAGCAGGGCCGGACTAGACCTCTACGAGCAGTACTTC
CASRAGLDLYEQYF
>TRBV27|NA|NA|TRBJ1-5
TGTGCCAGCAGTTTGTGGGGGGACGCCAATCAGCCCCAGCATTTT
CASSLWGDANQPQHF
>TRBV4-3|NA|NA|TRBJ1-1
TGCGCCAGCAGCCAATCCGTGGGGGCCAACACTGAAGCTTTCTTT
CASSQSVGANTEAFF
>TRBV21-1|few|NA|TRBJ1-1
TGTGCCAGCAGCAAAGCGGCACAGGGAGTACCTGAAGCTTTCTTT
CASSKAAQGVPEAFF
>TRBV5-1|NA|NA|TRBJ2-3
TGCGCCAGCAGCCCCTTAGGTCCGGGAATGGCTAGCGCCGCCTTGGATACGCAGTATTTT
CASSPLGPGMASAALDTQYF
>TRBV6-1|NA|TRBD1|TRBJ1-2
TGTGCCAGCAGTGAATTCTTGACAGGGGGCAGCTATGGCTACACCTTC
CASSEFLTGGSYGYTF
>TRBV5-1|NA|NA|TRBJ2-3
TGCGCCAGCAGCTTGGCGGCGGGCTTGGATACGCAGTATTTT
CASSLAAGLDTQYF
>TRBV6-5|NA|TRBD1|TRBJ1-2
TGTGCCAGCAGTTACGCGGCAGGGGGACATGGCTACACCTTC
CASSYAAGGHGYTF
>TRBV4-3|NA|NA|TRBJ2-5
TGCGCCAGCAGCCAAGGACTCTCCGGGACGGCCTTAGGGACCCAGTACTTC
CASSQGLSGTALGTQYF
>TRBV7-9|NA|NA|TRBJ1-4
TGTGCCAGCAGCCAAGACCAGGGCCGGGGTGAAAAACTGTTTTTT
CASSQDQGRGEKLFF
>TRBV7-3|NA|TRBD1|TRBJ2-7
TGTGCCAGCAGCTCGATGTTGGACAGGGTGAACGACGAGCAGTACTTC
CASSSMLDRVNDEQYF
>TRBV5-6|many|NA|TRBJ1-1
TGTGCCAGCAGCTTGGGGTTCAGGAACACTGAAGCTTTCTTT
CASSLGFRNTEAFF
>TRBV7-9|NA|NA|TRBJ1-2
TGTGCCAGCAGCTTAGCGGACTATGGCTACACCTTC
CASSLADYGYTF
>TRBV18|NA|NA|TRBJ2-7
TGTGCCAGCTCGGAGACCCGCACGAGGAGCTCCTACGAGCAGTACTTC
CASSETRTRSSYEQYF
>TRBV14|once|NA|TRBJ2-7
TGTGCCAGCAGCCAAGCATACGAGCAGTACTTC
CASSQAYEQYF
>TRBV2|NA|NA|TRBJ2-5
TGTGCCAGCAGTATAGTACCGGGGGAGACCCAGTACTTC
CASSIVPGETQYF
>TRBV9|NA|TRBD1|TRBJ1-2
TGTGCCAGCAGACCGGGAGGGACAGGGCTCTATGGCTACACCTTC
CASRPGGTGLYGYTF
>TRBV4-2|few|NA|TRBJ1-6
TGTGCCAGCAGCCAAGTCTCTGCGGCCAATTCACCCCTCCACTTT
CASSQVSAANSPLHF
>TRBV7-2|NA|NA|TRBJ2-3
TGTGCCAGCAAGCTTAGGGGACGGGATACGCAGTATTTT
CASKLRGRDTQYF
>TRBV29-1|many|NA|TRBJ1-1
TGCAGCACTGGACAGAAAAACACTGAAGCTTTCTTT
CSTGQKNTEAFF
>TRBV29-1|NA|NA|TRBJ2-5
TGCAGCGTGGCCCCGGGGGCAGGGGAGACCCAGTACTTC
CSVAPGAGETQYF
>TRBV7-2|few|TRBD1|TRBJ2-5
TGTGCCAGCAGCTTAAGTTCGGTCAGGGGGCGAGAGACCCAGTACTTC
CASSLSSVRGRETQYF
>TRBV5-1|NA|NA|TRBJ2-6
TGCGCCAGCAGCGTAGGGGGTTACGGGGCCAACGTCCTGACTTTC
CASSVGGYGANVLTF
>TRBV18|NA|NA|TRBJ2-3
NA
CASSPDSGQGTQYF
>TRBV30|few|NA|TRBJ1-1
TGTGCCTGGAGTGTACATGGCAGATCCGAAGCTTTCTTT
CAWSVHGRSEAFF
>TRBV12-5|NA|NA|TRBJ1-1
TGTGCTAGTGCCACACCGGGGACTGAAGCTTTCTTT
CASATPGTEAFF
>TRBV29-1|NA|NA|TRBJ2-6
TGCAGCGTTAGGATTGCTGGGGCCAACGTCCTGACTTTC
CSVRIAGANVLTF
>TRBV27|NA|TRBD1|TRBJ1-2
TGTGCCAGCAGTTGGACGGGACAGGGCCCCTATGGCTACACCTTC
CASSWTGQGPYGYTF
>TRBV6-5|NA|NA|TRBJ1-2
TGTGCCAGCAGTTACAGGGGGGGAGTGTATGGCTACACCTTC
CASSYRGGVYGYTF
>TRBV21-1|NA|NA|TRBJ2-7
TGTGCCAGCAACCGAAGGACGGCAGGATACTACGAGCAGTACTTC
CASNRRTAGYYEQYF
>TRBV11-2|NA|NA|TRBJ2-5
TGTGCCAGCAGCTTAGGGACAGTCCAAGAGACCCAGTACTTC
CASSLGTVQETQYF
>TRBV11-2|NA|NA|TRBJ2-4
TGTGCCAGCAGCCGCTCGTGGGAACTAGCCAAAAACATTCAGTACTTC
CASSRSWELAKNIQYF